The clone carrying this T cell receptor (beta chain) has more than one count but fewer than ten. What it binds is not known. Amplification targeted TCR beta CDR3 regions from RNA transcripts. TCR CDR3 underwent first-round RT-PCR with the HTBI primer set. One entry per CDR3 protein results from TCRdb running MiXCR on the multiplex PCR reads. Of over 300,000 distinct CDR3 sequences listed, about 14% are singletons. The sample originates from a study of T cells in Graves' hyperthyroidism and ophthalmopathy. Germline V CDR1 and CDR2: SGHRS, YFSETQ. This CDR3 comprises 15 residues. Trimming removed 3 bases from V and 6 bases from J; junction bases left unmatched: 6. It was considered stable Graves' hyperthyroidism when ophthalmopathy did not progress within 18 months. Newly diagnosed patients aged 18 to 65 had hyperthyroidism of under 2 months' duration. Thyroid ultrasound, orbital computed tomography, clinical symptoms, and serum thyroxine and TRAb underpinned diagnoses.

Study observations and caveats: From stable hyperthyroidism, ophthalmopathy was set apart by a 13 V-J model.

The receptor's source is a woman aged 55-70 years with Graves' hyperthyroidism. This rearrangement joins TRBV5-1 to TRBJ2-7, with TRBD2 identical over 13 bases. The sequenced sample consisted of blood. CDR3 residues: CASSSTGTSGTEQYF. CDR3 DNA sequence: TGCGCCAGCAGCTCGACCGGGACTAGCGGGACCGAGCAGTACTTC.